The 24 T cell receptor beta chains below were found in one sample sequenced in a study of T cell responses to AZD1222 COVID-19 vaccine. TCRdb's table, derived via immunoSEQ multiplex PCR, lists solely in-frame clones and lacks some. The table records about 120,000 clones, around 85% of them present only once. This specimen was peripheral blood, taken on day 0 of AZD1222 vaccination. The receptors originated from an adult in good health.

The rearrangement uses TRBV7-3 and TRBJ1-2; 9 bases align to TRBD1. The CDR3 sequence is 13 residues long. The V gene end was trimmed by 4 bases and the J gene end by 4 bases; junction bases not matched to a gene: 1. CDR1 and CDR2 from the germline V gene are SGHTA and FQGTGA. For the CDR3, the DNA is TGTGCCAGCAGCTCGACAGGGGGCTATGGCTACACCTTC. It codes for CASSSTGGYGYTF.

This sequence joins TRBV2 and TRBJ2-5; tentatively, D is TRBD2 (7 bases). This CDR3 has 14 residues. Trimming took off 6 bases at V and 5 bases at J, with 16 bases between the two ends. Germline V gene lookup returns CDR1 SNHLY and CDR2 FYNNEI. CDR3 bases: TGTGCCAGCAGCCCCTGGGAGGGGGGCGAGACCCAGTACTTC. Its translation is CASSPWEGGETQYF.

V usage is TRBV3-1 (or the pseudogene TRBV3-2) and J usage is TRBJ1-1; the D is unclear. The V end lost 4 bases, the J end lost 1 base, and 4 bases lay between the germline ends. CDR1 is LGHDT and CDR2 is YNNKEL in the germline V gene (reference sequence). There are 12 residues in the CDR3. CDR3 region: CASSLRNTEAFF. The CDR3 region has the DNA TGTGCCAGCAGCCTAAGGAACACTGAAGCTTTCTTT.

The chain is built from TRBV21-1 and TRBJ1-6; TRBD1 is the table's D call, not checked against the DNA. TRBV21-1 is a known pseudogene. CDR3 length: 18 amino acids. The CDR3 region is CASSKENVRTACWGPLHF. In nucleotides, the CDR3 is TGTGCCAGCAGCAAAGAAAATGTTAGGACAGCCTGTTGGGGACCCCTCCACTTT.

As DNA, the CDR3 is TGTGCCACCAATAGGGCAGGGGGCACTGAAAAACTGTTTTTT. Translated, it gives CATNRAGGTEKLFF. The chain is built from TRBV19 and TRBJ1-4; 8 positions agree with TRBD1. Germline CDR1 LNHDA, CDR2 SQIVND (reference sequence). After removal of 10 bases from V and 7 bases from J, the junction contained 11 bases not matched to a gene. This CDR3 spans 14 amino acids.

As DNA, the CDR3 is TGTGCCAGTAGTACGGGGATTTCACCCCTCCACTTT. Amino acids: CASSTGISPLHF. The V gene is TRBV19, the J gene TRBJ1-6; no definite D call. V lost 4 bases, J lost 9 bases, and 7 bases lay in between. Germline CDR1 and CDR2: LNHDA and SQIVND (reference sequence). This CDR3 spans 12 amino acids.

The CDR3 coding sequence is TGTGCCAGCAGCCCCTACCCCGGGACAGGGGGGTACGAGCAGTACTTC. Its protein is CASSPYPGTGGYEQYF. This sequence joins TRBV13 and TRBJ2-7, with 11 bases fitting TRBD1. The CDR3 loop spans 16 amino acids. The ends lost 5 bases at V and 4 bases at J; junction bases unmatched: 10. Germline V gene lookup returns CDR1 PRHDT and CDR2 FYEKMQ (reference sequence).

V and J are TRBV6-5 and TRBJ1-1, with D maybe TRBD1 (5 bases). Germline values: CDR1 MNHEY, CDR2 SVGAGI. This CDR3 has 14 amino acids. Between the trimmed V and J ends, which lost 5 bases and 8 bases, there was a span of 18 bases. The CDR3 region is CASSPSLGAREAFF. The CDR3 DNA follows: TGTGCCAGCAGTCCATCCTTAGGGGCCAGGGAAGCTTTCTTT.

This rearrangement joins TRBV12-3 or TRBV12-4 to TRBJ2-7; 10 bases line up with TRBD1. The CDR3 totals 13 residues. The V gene end was trimmed by 5 bases and the J gene end by 3 bases; junction bases not matched to a gene: 1. The DNA of the CDR3 is TGTGCCAGCAGTGGGACAGGGGACTACGAGCAGTACTTC. Protein: CASSGTGDYEQYF.

This rearrangement joins TRBV7-8 to TRBJ1-2; tentative D call: TRBD1 (6 bases). This CDR3 has 12 residues. CDR1 is SGHVS and CDR2 is FQNEAQ in the germline V gene. The CDR3 region is CASGGVVDGYTF. CDR3 DNA sequence: TGTGCTTCGGGGGGCGTCGTGGATGGCTACACCTTC.

The V gene is TRBV9, the J gene TRBJ2-1; 10 bases line up with TRBD2. Germline V CDR1 and CDR2: SGDLS, YYNGEE. V dropped 3 bases and J dropped 2; count of bases not matched to a gene: 2. The CDR3 is made up of 15 amino acids. CDR3 DNA: TGTGCCAGCAGCGCCAGCGGGAGGGCCTACAATGAGCAGTTCTTC. This sequence encodes CASSASGRAYNEQFF.

This sequence joins TRBV5-1 and TRBJ2-7; 14 bases align to TRBD2. This CDR3 contains 15 residues. The J segment lost 6 bases and the V segment lost 4 bases, leaving 6 bases of the junction unmatched. Germline loops: CDR1 SGHRS, CDR2 YFSETQ. In DNA form, the CDR3 reads TGCGCCAGCAGCCTGACGACTAGCGGGAGGGGCGAGCAGTACTTC. Translation gives CASSLTTSGRGEQYF.

This clone was counted once. CDR3 in amino acids: CASRRTGDGYTF. The CDR3 DNA reads TGTGCCAGCAGGCGGACAGGGGACGGCTACACCTTC. The chain uses TRBV6-5 and TRBJ1-2, with 9 bases fitting TRBD1. V lost 6 bases, J lost 8 bases, and 4 bases stayed unmatched. The CDR3 covers 12 residues. In germline, CDR1 is MNHEY, CDR2 SVGAGI.

The J gene is TRBJ2-1, the V gene TRBV28; 7 nucleotides agree with TRBD2. Germline V lookup: CDR1 MDHEN, CDR2 SYDVKM. The V and J ends lost 5 bases and 4 bases, in that order; junction bases with no gene match: 8. The CDR3 is 15 residues long. The CDR3 DNA follows: TGTGCCAGCAGTCCCGGGGAGCGGGGATACAATGAGCAGTTCTTC. Translating it yields CASSPGERGYNEQFF.

This clone was seen only once. V usage is TRBV5-1 and J usage is TRBJ1-5, with D possibly being TRBD1 (6 bases). Looked up from germline, CDR1 is SGHRS and CDR2 is YFSETQ. The CDR3 has 14 residues. V was shortened by 4 bases and J by 5 bases, with 13 bases between the two germline ends. CDR3 protein: CASSTTGRDQPQHF. Written as DNA, the CDR3 is TGCGCCAGCAGCACTACAGGGCGCGATCAGCCCCAGCATTTT.

The chain employs TRBV27 and TRBJ2-3; D is unresolved. The CDR3 consists of 15 residues. The germline V gene encodes CDR1 MNHEY and CDR2 SMNVEV (reference sequence). V was cut by 3 bases and J by 15 bases, with 25 bases left in between. The CDR3 spells CASSLVTHGTEVYYF. DNA for the CDR3: TGTGCCAGCAGTTTGGTGACTCACGGCACCGAGGTATATTATTTT.

This clone was counted once. V and J are TRBV5-1 and TRBJ2-3; D gene uncertain. V lost 0 bases to trimming and J lost 6 bases, with 5 bases between them. This CDR3 contains 12 residues. Germline CDR1 reads SGHRS; CDR2 reads YFSETQ. In nucleotides, the CDR3 is TGCGCCAGCAGCTTGGGGATTGATACGCAGTATTTT. Translated: CASSLGIDTQYF. The variable domain in full, with the rest retrieved from reference TRBV5-1 and TRBJ2-3, is KAGVTQTPRYLIKTRGQQVTLSCSPISGHRSVSWYQQTPGQGLQFLFEYFSETQRNKGNFPGRFSGRQFSNSRSEMNVSTLELGDSALYLCASSLGIDTQYFGPGTRLTVL.

The rearrangement links TRBV21-1 to TRBJ1-4. TRBV21-1 is given as a pseudogene. This CDR3 contains 18 residues. In nucleotides, the CDR3 is TGTGCCAGCAGCAAAGGCCTCCCTCGTTTGAGGACTAATGAAAAACTGTTTTTT. It translates to CASSKGLPRLRTNEKLFF.

The chain has TRBV6-2 or TRBV6-3 and TRBJ2-7; TRBD1 aligns across 8 bases. Germline CDR1 MNHEY, CDR2 SVGEGT. The CDR3 length is 13 residues. The ends lost 5 bases at V and 3 bases at J; junction bases unmatched: 3. CDR3 sequence reads: CASSATGGYEQYF. The CDR3 DNA is TGTGCCAGCAGTGCCACAGGGGGCTACGAGCAGTACTTC.

The chain employs TRBV3-1 (or the pseudogene TRBV3-2) and TRBJ2-1; D possibly uses TRBD1 or TRBD2 (5 bases each). This CDR3 is built from 19 residues. The germline V gene encodes CDR1 LGHDT and CDR2 YNNKEL (reference sequence). V gave up 0 bases and J gave up 4 bases, with 22 bases separating them. In DNA, the CDR3 is TGTGCCAGCAGCCAAGACCAAGGGGAGCAGGGAAAGTTATACAATGAGCAGTTCTTC. This encodes CASSQDQGEQGKLYNEQFF.

The table lists this clone with a count of one. The chain is built from TRBV19 and TRBJ1-4, with D hard to call. Per the germline V gene, CDR1 is LNHDA and CDR2 is SQIVND (reference sequence). The V end was cut by 7 bases, the J end by 2 bases, with 23 bases between. CDR3 size: 18 residues. CDR3 in DNA: TGTGCCAGTACCCCGCCCCGGTCGACGGGTTTCACTAATGAAAAACTGTTTTTT. This sequence encodes CASTPPRSTGFTNEKLFF.

The V and J genes are TRBV28 and TRBJ1-4, with no clear D. Germline loops: CDR1 MDHEN, CDR2 SYDVKM. The V and J ends lost 5 bases and 10 bases respectively, with 17 bases between them. The CDR3 is 14 residues long. In DNA, the CDR3 is TGTGCCAGCAGTCTTACTGGCTCCCCGGGAAAACTGTTTTTT. Translation: CASSLTGSPGKLFF. The whole variable domain, filled in from reference TRBV28 and TRBJ1-4, reads DVKVTQSSRYLVKRTGEKVFLECVQDMDHENMFWYRQDPGLGLRLIYFSYDVKMKEKGDIPEGYSVSREKKERFSLILESASTNQTSMYLCASSLTGSPGKLFFGSGTQLSVL.

The rearrangement uses TRBV3-1 (or the pseudogene TRBV3-2) and TRBJ2-1; tentatively, D is TRBD1 or TRBD2 (5 bases each). With 3 bases removed from V and 9 bases from J, the gap between germline ends came to 24 bases. In germline, CDR1 is LGHDT, CDR2 YNNKEL (reference sequence). This CDR3 is 17 amino acids long. CDR3 residues: CASSHSFGGEHTAEQFF. The CDR3, as DNA: TGTGCCAGCAGCCACTCTTTTGGGGGAGAGCATACAGCTGAGCAGTTCTTC.

V gene TRBV5-1 combines with J gene TRBJ1-3; D not certain. This CDR3 region has 14 residues. The germline V gene has CDR1 SGHRS and CDR2 YFSETQ. V was cut by 0 bases and J by 2 bases, with 6 bases left in between. CDR3 in amino acids: CASSLGAAGNTIYF. As DNA, the CDR3 is TGCGCCAGCAGCTTGGGGGCAGCTGGAAACACCATATATTTT.